These 6 T cell receptor beta chains were all obtained from the same sample, sequenced in a study of spatial heterogeneity in lung cancer. Whole-study findings and limits: One measure, the expanded intratumoral alpha and beta TCR count, tracked tumor mutation counts.

Time point given: sample taken at primary tumor resection. Their antigen targets remain unknown. TCRdb reprocessed the 5' RACE reads via MiXCR and lists one record per CDR3 protein. The sample shows about 9,600 distinct CDR3 sequences, 6% to 6.5% of them seen only once. This specimen was lung tumor tissue, taken at surgery. Receptors were obtained from a male donor with early-stage non-small cell lung cancer.

This rearrangement joins TRBV20-1 to TRBJ2-7, with 8 bases that match TRBD2. The CDR3 spans 19 residues. The junction had 21 bases not matched to a gene; V was cut back by 5 bases and J by 0 bases. The germline CDR1 and CDR2 sequences are DFQATT and SNEGSKA (reference sequence). CDR3 loop: CSADGVGRGLAGSSYEQYF. The CDR3 bases are TGCAGTGCTGATGGGGTTGGCAGGGGCCTAGCGGGTTCCTCCTACGAGCAGTACTTC.

This clonotype was found many times. The chain employs TRBV7-8 and TRBJ1-5, with TRBD1 identical over 7 bases. Looked up from germline, CDR1 is SGHVS and CDR2 is FQNEAQ. The CDR3 is 20 amino acids. Trimming removed 2 bases from V and 0 bases from J; junction bases left unmatched: 16. CDR3 nucleotide sequence: TGTGCCAGCAGCTTAATGTCGACACCGACCGGGACAGCTAGCAATCAGCCCCAGCATTTT. Amino acids: CASSLMSTPTGTASNQPQHF.

This clonotype was recorded at least ten times. The gene calls are TRBV10-1 and TRBJ1-2; no clear D. Trimming removed 4 bases from V and 8 bases from J, with 14 bases in between. Germline CDR1 and CDR2: WNHNN and SYGVQD (reference sequence). CDR3 size: 13 residues. The CDR3: CASSAGGLGGYTF. Here the CDR3 DNA reads TGCGCCAGCAGTGCTGGAGGGCTTGGAGGCTACACCTTC.

A word on this clonotype: One end of the junction does not line up with germline, which may come from a read error. CDR3: CASRGISTDTKYF. The CDR3 DNA reads as TGTGCCAGCCGGGGGATCAGCACAGATACGAAGTATTTT. The V gene is TRBV7-2, the J gene TRBJ2-3; perhaps TRBD2 as D (6 bases). Germline-derived CDR1 and CDR2 are SGHTA and FQGNSA. The CDR3 is 13 amino acids.

This clonotype was counted only a few times. DNA of the CDR3: TGTGCCAGCAGCCACGAAGGACGATACCAAGAGACCCAGTACTTC. This gives the protein CASSHEGRYQETQYF. The chain has TRBV14 and TRBJ2-5; D is ambiguous. This CDR3 is built from 15 residues. Per germline, CDR1 SGHDN and CDR2 FVKESK. Trimming left V 3 bases short and J 0 bases short, with 11 bases between.

This clonotype is categorized as medium-sized (0.01 to 0.1%). This sequence joins TRBV10-3 and TRBJ1-2, with D possibly matching TRBD1 (6 bases). The CDR3 spans 13 residues. V lost 4 bases, J lost 7 bases, and 13 bases lay in between. Germline values: CDR1 ENHRY, CDR2 SYGVKD. CDR3 in DNA: TGTGCCATCAGTGTCGGACAGTCTGGTGGCTACACCTTC. Protein product: CAISVGQSGGYTF.